Below are 12 T cell receptor beta chains sequenced from a single sample in a study of cytomegalovirus exposure and HLA in healthy donors. This PCR relied on a set of 60 Vbeta primers and 13 Jbeta primers. Assay used: immunoSEQ multiplex PCR; TCRdb lists only in-frame clones, some missing. The sample has 150,000 to 200,000 clones; around 84% are singletons. The source material was PBMCs. The receptors come from a man aged 18 to 30 in good health and CMV-seropositive.

About this clone itself: An end of the junction differs from the germline gene, which may be a read error. This chain connects TRBV19 to TRBJ2-6, with a weak D call TRBD2 (8 bases). The germline V gene encodes CDR1 LNHDA and CDR2 SQIVND (reference sequence). This CDR3 is built from 19 residues. The CDR3 coding sequence is TGTGCCAGTAGCCTCGGGGGGGACAGCGATTTCTCTGGGGCCAACGGCCTGACTTTC. It translates to CASSLGGDSDFSGANGLTF.

The chain couples TRBV4-1 to TRBJ2-2; no definite D call. Per the germline V gene, CDR1 is MGHRA and CDR2 is YSYEKL. The V end lost 3 bases, the J end lost 8 bases, and 10 bases lay between the germline ends. The CDR3 length is 13 residues. The CDR3 DNA reads as TGCGCCAGCAGCCATCCCCTAGGTGGGGAGCTGTTTTTT. It encodes CASSHPLGGELFF.

This rearrangement joins TRBV5-6 to TRBJ1-6; no definite D call. The CDR3 has 16 amino acids. Germline CDR1 is SGHDT and CDR2 is YYEEEE. Trimming took 3 bases from V and 0 from J, leaving 10 bases between them. The CDR3 DNA sequence: TGTGCCAGCAGCTCGATGAGGAGCTCCTATAATTCACCCCTCCACTTT. It encodes CASSSMRSSYNSPLHF.

This chain uses TRBV6-1 with TRBJ1-1, with D perhaps TRBD1 (5 bases). Trimming took off 2 bases at V and 7 bases at J, with 17 bases between the two ends. The CDR3 loop spans 15 amino acids. Germline V gene sequence: CDR1 MNHNS, CDR2 SASEGT. As DNA, the CDR3 is TGTGCCAGCAGTGAATTAGAGTCAGGGCTTGATGAAGCTTTCTTT. Its translation is CASSELESGLDEAFF.

The rearrangement uses TRBV27 and TRBJ2-3; TRBD1 is a possible D gene (7 bases). This CDR3 is 13 amino acids long. Trimming removed 4 bases at V and 4 bases at J, with 9 bases between. CDR1 and CDR2 (germline): MNHEY, SMNVEV (reference sequence). CDR3 sequence reads: CASSSGGPDTQYF. Written as DNA, the CDR3 is TGTGCCAGCAGTTCAGGGGGGCCAGATACGCAGTATTTT.

This CDR3 is CASSVLSDSYEQYF. CDR3 bases: TGTGCCAGCAGCGTACTAAGTGACTCCTACGAGCAGTACTTC. The genes are TRBV9 and TRBJ2-7; D gene unclear. This CDR3 has 14 residues. Germline V lookup: CDR1 SGDLS, CDR2 YYNGEE. The V gene lost 1 base and the J gene lost 0 bases, with 8 bases spanning the gap.

This rearrangement joins TRBV19 to TRBJ2-5; TRBD2 agrees at 10 bases. CDR1 is LNHDA and CDR2 is SQIVND in the germline V gene (reference sequence). The V and J ends lost 9 bases and 5 bases, in that order; junction bases with no gene match: 9. The CDR3 is made up of 14 amino acids. The CDR3 loop is CASSSGGAWETQYF. As DNA, the CDR3 is TGTGCCAGCTCGAGCGGGGGGGCCTGGGAGACCCAGTACTTC.

The V call is TRBV2, the J call TRBJ2-3; possible D gene TRBD1, 6 bases. With 4 bases removed from V and 8 bases from J, the gap between germline ends came to 13 bases. Germline loops: CDR1 SNHLY, CDR2 FYNNEI. There are 13 residues in the CDR3. The CDR3 loop reads CASSARGIATQYF. CDR3 nucleotide sequence: TGTGCCAGCAGTGCGAGGGGGATCGCTACGCAGTATTTT.

This clone was counted between two and nine times. The chain is built from TRBV7-7 and TRBJ1-3; TRBD1 matches at 7 bases. Germline assignment: CDR1 SSHAT and CDR2 FNYEAQ (reference sequence). The CDR3 sequence is 13 residues long. V lost 8 bases to trimming and J lost 4 bases; unmatched junction nucleotides: 5. The CDR3 sequence is CASGTGEGNTIYF. CDR3 DNA sequence: TGTGCCAGCGGAACAGGGGAGGGAAACACCATATATTTT.

Written as DNA, the CDR3 is TGTGCCAGCAGCCCGAGGGGTAGGGGGTTAAGCACAGATACGCAGTATTTT. Encoded protein: CASSPRGRGLSTDTQYF. V and J are TRBV9 and TRBJ2-3, with a weak D call TRBD1 (6 bases). The CDR3 contains 17 residues. Looked up from germline, CDR1 is SGDLS and CDR2 is YYNGEE. V was cut by 4 bases and J by 0 bases, with 18 bases left in between.

This chain uses TRBV4-3 with TRBJ1-4, with 10 bases identical to TRBD1. V shed 5 bases, J shed 7 bases, and the junction held 7 bases outside the gene matches. The CDR3 is 15 residues long. CDR1 is LGHNA and CDR2 is YSLEER in the germline V gene. This chain's CDR3 is CASSFGTGVSEKLFF. The CDR3 bases are TGCGCCAGCAGCTTCGGGACAGGGGTTAGTGAAAAACTGTTTTTT.

This rearrangement joins TRBV11-3 to TRBJ2-3, with 9 bases that match TRBD1. Per the germline V gene, CDR1 is SGHNT and CDR2 is YENEEA. The junction had 6 bases not matched to a gene; V was cut back by 3 bases and J by 5 bases. The CDR3 is 15 residues long. The CDR3 sequence is CASSFLGQGKDTQYF. CDR3 in DNA: TGTGCCAGCAGCTTTCTGGGACAGGGTAAAGATACGCAGTATTTT.